Presented here are 6 T cell receptor beta chains from one specimen sequenced in a study of CD8 T cell repertoires and HIV-1 epitope variants. No antigen has been identified for these receptors. The data were produced by immunoSEQ multiplex PCR, yet TCRdb's version contains in-frame clones alone and is incomplete. The table shows 6,000 or so clones, with about 68% occurring only once. Sequencing was done on a sample of cultured CD8+ T cells derived from PBMCs. These receptors originate from a male donor with HIV.

This clone appeared a few times. V and J are TRBV5-6 and TRBJ1-2, with unresolved D. This CDR3 has 13 residues. Germline CDR1 reads SGHDT; CDR2 reads YYEEEE. Trimming shortened V by 4 bases and J by 4 bases, and 11 bases separated the two germline ends. The DNA of the CDR3 is TGTGCCAGCAGCGAAGGGCCTCTCTATGGCTACACCTTC. This codes for CASSEGPLYGYTF.

This clone was seen just once. The chain links TRBV30 to TRBJ1-1, with D possibly TRBD1 on 5 matching bases. Looked up from germline, CDR1 is GTSNPN and CDR2 is SVGIG (reference sequence). The V gene lost 6 bases and the J gene lost 1 base, with 15 bases spanning the gap. The CDR3 spans 14 residues. CDR3 coding DNA: TGTGCCTGCCCTGTTGGGGCTTCGAACACTGAAGCTTTCTTT. Translating gives CACPVGASNTEAFF.

CDR3 region: CASSLIGDNEQYF. Written as DNA, the CDR3 is TGTGCCAGCAGCTTAATAGGGGATAACGAGCAGTACTTC. The genes are TRBV11-3 and TRBJ2-7, with a possible D match to TRBD1 (5 bases). The germline V gene has CDR1 SGHNT and CDR2 YENEEA. V lost 2 bases and J 5 bases, leaving 10 bases between the germline ends. The CDR3 length is 13 residues.

This sequence joins TRBV7-2 and TRBJ2-7; D is unclear. The CDR3 is made up of 16 amino acids. V was pared by 1 base and J by 4 bases, with 17 bases between. CDR1 and CDR2 (germline): SGHTA, FQGNSA. The CDR3 sequence: CASSLDTQTSVYEQYF. The CDR3 DNA follows: TGTGCCAGCAGCTTAGACACGCAGACCTCCGTGTACGAGCAGTACTTC.

The CDR3: CASSFPPPSPNTPTTYEQYF. The CDR3 nucleotides read TGTGCCAGCAGTTTCCCCCCCCCTAGTCCCAATACACCTACCACCTACGAGCAGTACTTC. The chain links TRBV28 to TRBJ2-7, with unresolved D. Trimming pared 3 bases from V and 2 bases from J, leaving 29 bases between. Germline CDR1 MDHEN, CDR2 SYDVKM. The CDR3 spans 20 residues.

The genes are TRBV9 and TRBJ1-1; maybe TRBD1 (5 bases). The CDR3 has 15 amino acids. CDR1 is SGDLS and CDR2 is YYNGEE in the germline V gene. Trimming took off 3 bases at V and 4 bases at J, with 16 bases between the two ends. CDR3 DNA sequence: TGTGCCAGCAGCGAGCGACCGGGGCTTCTCACTGAAGCTTTCTTT. Translating it yields CASSERPGLLTEAFF.